One sample yielded the 21 T cell receptor beta chains listed below, sequenced in a study of blood T cells in healthy people across ages. With a J-beta primer mix and a sample-barcoded 5' primer, a second PCR ran 7 to 11 cycles. TCRdb analysed the 5' RACE reads with MiXCR anew, one entry per CDR3 protein. The sample includes about 680,000 distinct CDR3 sequences, around 45% of them seen just once. The sequencing input was blood. The receptor source for this set is an older woman in good health.

There are a few counts of this clonotype. The chain links TRBV28 to TRBJ2-5, with 7 bases fitting TRBD1. Germline V lookup: CDR1 MDHEN, CDR2 SYDVKM. The CDR3 covers 15 residues. Trimming removed 3 bases from V and 2 bases from J; junction bases left unmatched: 6. CDR3 sequence reads: CASSFQTGWQETQYF. Written as DNA, the CDR3 is TGTGCCAGCAGTTTCCAGACAGGGTGGCAAGAGACCCAGTACTTC.

This clonotype was observed a handful of times. The J gene is TRBJ1-1, the V gene TRBV12-3 or TRBV12-4; D remains ambiguous. The germline V and J ends were trimmed by 6 bases and 1 base, with 9 bases remaining between them. The CDR3 runs to 13 residues. The DNA of the CDR3 is TGTGCCAGCAGCCTTCACGGGAACACTGAAGCTTTCTTT. Encoded protein: CASSLHGNTEAFF.

This chain connects TRBV27 to TRBJ2-5, with D possibly matching TRBD2 (6 bases). V was trimmed by 3 bases and J by 11 bases, leaving 16 bases between them. The CDR3 has 13 amino acids. Germline V gene lookup returns CDR1 MNHEY and CDR2 SMNVEV (reference sequence). CDR3 in amino acids: CASSFGGGLEQYF. The DNA for the CDR3 is TGTGCCAGCAGTTTCGGGGGTGGTCTAGAGCAGTACTTC.

This clonotype was recorded a few times. The chain combines TRBV6-2 or TRBV6-3 with TRBJ2-3; D is undetermined. The CDR3 loop spans 12 amino acids. The V end was cut by 7 bases, the J end by 2 bases, with 7 bases between. Germline V gene sequence: CDR1 MNHEY, CDR2 SVGEGT. The CDR3 DNA reads TGTGCCAGCAATGACCCCACAGATACGCAGTATTTT. This encodes CASNDPTDTQYF.

This clonotype was detected only once. The chain joins TRBV7-9 to TRBJ2-1; no clear D gene. Deletions cut 0 bases from V and 8 bases from J, with 8 bases between. The germline gives CDR1 SEHNR, CDR2 FQNEAQ (reference sequence). The CDR3 consists of 13 residues. CDR3 DNA: TGTGCCAGCAGCTTAGCGCTCTCTCATGAGCAGTTCTTC. Protein sequence: CASSLALSHEQFF.

V is TRBV20-1 and J is TRBJ1-1; TRBD1 matches at 8 bases. Germline V gives CDR1 DFQATT, CDR2 SNEGSKA (reference sequence). CDR3 length: 15 residues. With V trimmed by 0 bases and J by 8 bases, 11 bases remained unmatched. CDR3 residues: CSARDTGTGGGEAFF. In nucleotides, the CDR3 is TGCAGTGCTAGAGATACCGGGACAGGAGGCGGGGAAGCTTTCTTT.

The rearrangement uses TRBV20-1 and TRBJ1-2; D remains ambiguous. The CDR3 loop spans 11 amino acids. V lost 3 bases to trimming and J lost 6 bases, with 8 bases between them. Germline CDR1 DFQATT, CDR2 SNEGSKA (reference sequence). CDR3 sequence: CSARRRDGYTF. In DNA, the CDR3 is TGCAGTGCTAGGAGACGGGATGGCTACACCTTC.

This chain uses TRBV15 with TRBJ1-2, with unresolved D. The ends were cut back, 1 base at V and 6 bases at J, with 6 bases in the middle. The CDR3 sequence is 12 residues long. Per the germline V gene, CDR1 is LNHNV and CDR2 is YYDKDF (reference sequence). The CDR3 spells CATSRVGDGYTF. The CDR3 coding sequence is TGTGCCACCAGCAGAGTGGGTGATGGCTACACCTTC. Variable domain in full (rest from reference TRBV15 and TRBJ1-2): DAMVIQNPRYQVTQFGKPVTLSCSQTLNHNVMYWYQQKSSQAPKLLFHYYDKDFNNEADTPDNFQSRRPNTSFCFLDIRSPGLGDTAMYLCATSRVGDGYTFGSGTRLTVV.

In this sample, this clonotype turned up a few times. This rearrangement joins TRBV4-2 to TRBJ1-1; unclear D gene. The V end lost 0 bases, the J end lost 2 bases, and 7 bases lay between the germline ends. The CDR3 runs 14 residues. CDR1 is LGHNA, CDR2 YNFKEQ, per germline. CDR3 sequence: CASSQEAVNTEAFF. DNA of the CDR3: TGTGCCAGCAGCCAAGAGGCAGTCAACACTGAAGCTTTCTTT.

This clonotype was counted only a few times. This chain connects TRBV20-1 to TRBJ2-1, with a possible D match to TRBD1 (5 bases). This CDR3 is built from 14 residues. V lost 5 bases, J lost 0 bases, and 11 bases lay in between. Germline-derived CDR1 and CDR2 are DFQATT and SNEGSKA (reference sequence). The DNA for the CDR3 is TGCAGTGCTTGGCAGGGTCGCTCCTACAATGAGCAGTTCTTC. It encodes CSAWQGRSYNEQFF.

V and J are TRBV30 and TRBJ2-7, with D perhaps given as TRBD1 or TRBD2 (6 bases each). Germline CDR1 and CDR2: GTSNPN and SVGIG (reference sequence). V was shortened by 0 bases and J by 4 bases, with 13 bases between the two germline ends. CDR3 length equals 14 residues. CDR3 region: CAWSVGKGGYEQYF. The CDR3, as DNA: TGTGCCTGGAGTGTCGGGAAGGGGGGTTACGAGCAGTACTTC.

This chain links TRBV7-2 with TRBJ2-5, with 11 bases identical to TRBD2. With the DNA end fitting TRBJ2-4 better, the J assignment may be wrong. This CDR3 is built from 16 residues. Germline CDR1 is SGHTA and CDR2 is FQGNSA. DNA for the CDR3: TGTGCCAGCAGCTTAGGGCTAGCGGGGGGCGGAAACATTCAGTACTTC. Translating it yields CASSLGLAGGGNIQYF.

This chain joins TRBV12-5 and TRBJ1-1; a possible D gene is TRBD1 (5 bases). This CDR3 region has 12 residues. CDR1 and CDR2 (germline): LGHNT, FRNRAP. V lost 6 bases, J lost 11 bases, and 16 bases lay in between. The CDR3 DNA reads as TGTGCTAGTGGAATGCGCCGGGGGACGGCTTTCTTT. This gives the protein CASGMRRGTAFF.

V and J are TRBV7-2 and TRBJ2-1; possibly TRBD2 for D (5 bases). The CDR3 is 15 residues long. Germline CDR1 and CDR2: SGHTA and FQGNSA. Between the trimmed V and J ends, which lost 4 bases and 9 bases, there was a span of 19 bases. The CDR3 nucleotides are TGTGCCAGCAGCTCCACGGGATCCCGCACGGGTGAGCAGTTCTTC. As protein: CASSSTGSRTGEQFF.

The chain employs TRBV5-1 and TRBJ2-1, with 8 bases aligning to TRBD2. Trimming cost V 4 bases and J 8 bases; bases outside gene matches: 8. The CDR3 loop spans 14 amino acids. CDR1 and CDR2 from the germline V gene are SGHRS and YFSETQ. The CDR3 nucleotides read TGCGCCAGCAGCCCCCGGGGGGGGAGTGATGAGCAGTTCTTC. It translates to CASSPRGGSDEQFF.

This chain connects TRBV15 to TRBJ2-1; D is possibly TRBD1 or TRBD2 (5 bases each). CDR1 and CDR2 from the germline V gene are LNHNV and YYDKDF (reference sequence). This CDR3 comprises 15 residues. Trimming pared 1 base from V and 9 bases from J, leaving 16 bases between. CDR3 amino acids: CATSRGDLSGSEQFF. CDR3 bases: TGTGCCACCAGCAGAGGGGACCTTTCGGGGAGTGAGCAGTTCTTC.

The chain couples TRBV9 to TRBJ2-7; D gene unclear. CDR3 length: 15 residues. Germline lookup yields CDR1 SGDLS and CDR2 YYNGEE. Trimming shortened V by 0 bases and J by 2 bases, and 12 bases separated the two germline ends. CDR3 in DNA: TGTGCCAGCAGCGTAGGAGCTAGTTCTACCTACGAGCAGTACTTC. Protein sequence: CASSVGASSTYEQYF. The entire variable domain, with the rest obtained from reference TRBV9 and TRBJ2-7, is as follows: DSGVTQTPKHLITATGQRVTLRCSPRSGDLSVYWYQQSLDQGLQFLIQYYNGEERAKGNILERFSAQQFPDLHSELNLSSLELGDSALYFCASSVGASSTYEQYFGPGTRLTVT.

CDR3 in DNA: TGCAGTGCTAGAGAGCGGGGGACAGCCATGAACACTGAAGCTTTCTTT. Translated, it gives CSARERGTAMNTEAFF. The V gene is TRBV20-1, the J gene TRBJ1-1; TRBD1 agrees at 7 bases. Per germline, CDR1 DFQATT and CDR2 SNEGSKA (reference sequence). This CDR3 region has 16 residues. V dropped 0 bases and J dropped 0; count of bases not matched to a gene: 7.

The chain employs TRBV20-1 and TRBJ2-4, with TRBD2 matching 9 bases. The assigned J gene may be wrong: the sequence end matches TRBJ2-7 better. The CDR3 length is 15 residues. The V gene's germline CDR1 is DFQATT and CDR2 SNEGSKA (reference sequence). The CDR3 coding sequence is TGCAGTGCTAGAGACCTGACTAGCGGCATCTACGAGCAGTACTTC. Translated: CSARDLTSGIYEQYF.

This clonotype showed up just once. The chain has TRBV28 and TRBJ2-7, with TRBD2 matching over 7 bases. This CDR3 region has 16 residues. CDR1 is MDHEN and CDR2 is SYDVKM in the germline V gene. Germline trimming cut 5 bases from V and 1 base from J; bases unmatched to any gene: 11. CDR3 sequence: CASSTGGEGRSYEQYF. In DNA, the CDR3 is TGTGCCAGCAGTACTGGGGGGGAGGGTAGGTCCTACGAGCAGTACTTC.

CDR3 nucleotides: TGCAGTGCTAGTGAAGGGACTAGACTCACAGATACGCAGTATTTT. It translates to CSASEGTRLTDTQYF. V is TRBV20-1 and J is TRBJ2-3; 8 bases line up with TRBD2. Per the germline V gene, CDR1 is DFQATT and CDR2 is SNEGSKA (reference sequence). J lost 2 bases, V lost 3 bases, and 7 bases had no gene match. This CDR3 region has 15 residues.